A selection of T cell receptor beta chains follows, all from one sample in a study of T cell changes during pregnancy in multiple sclerosis. The data were produced by immunoSEQ multiplex PCR, yet TCRdb's version contains in-frame clones alone and is incomplete. The sample holds 45,000 to 65,000 clones, roughly 90% seen once. Specimen: peripheral blood, collected after pregnancy. The receptors here all came from a female donor in good health, enrolled as a control in a pregnancy study. CDR3s include the opening cysteine and the closing phenylalanine or tryptophan. D genes are given only for firm matches. Clone size is shown for a subset of rows, as once, few, many or a class of expanded clone.

d_gene	v_gene	abundance	j_gene	CDR3nt	CDR3aa
NA	TRBV7-3	NA	TRBJ1-2	TGTGCCAGCAGAAAGGTGGGCGGGGCGCGCTATGGCTACACCTTC	CASRKVGGARYGYTF
TRBD2	TRBV6-5	few	TRBJ2-7	TGTGCCAGCAGTCCGCTGGCGGGAGGAGAACACGAGCAGTACTTC	CASSPLAGGEHEQYF
NA	TRBV29-1	NA	TRBJ2-7	TGCAGCGTTAGGGACAGCGGGTACGAGCAGTACTTC	CSVRDSGYEQYF
TRBD1	TRBV19	NA	TRBJ1-2	TGTGCCAGTAGTATACTGGGGACAGGGTTCATCTATGGCTACACCTTC	CASSILGTGFIYGYTF
NA	TRBV28	NA	TRBJ1-2	TGTGCCAGCACCCCCAGAAACTATGGCTACACCTTC	CASTPRNYGYTF
NA	TRBV7-2	NA	TRBJ1-5	TGTGCCAGCAGCCTATCAGGGGACCGCAATCAGCCCCAGCATTTT	CASSLSGDRNQPQHF
NA	TRBV18	NA	TRBJ2-7	TGTGCCAGCTCCCCTGTGGAGGGTTACGAGCAGTACTTC	CASSPVEGYEQYF
TRBD1	TRBV15	NA	TRBJ1-5	TGTGCCACCAGCAGGGGGACAGGGATTTATAGCAATCAGCCCCAGCATTTT	CATSRGTGIYSNQPQHF
NA	TRBV25-1	NA	TRBJ2-1	TGTGCCAGCAGGCTCGGGAGTAGGTATGAGCAGTTCTTC	CASRLGSRYEQFF
NA	TRBV7-2	once	TRBJ2-3	TGTGCCAGCAGCTTTGGGACAACAGATACGCAGTATTTT	CASSFGTTDTQYF
NA	TRBV7-9	NA	TRBJ1-1	TGTGCCAGCAGCTTAGCCCTTCAGGGGTGGACTGAAGCTTTCTTT	CASSLALQGWTEAFF
NA	TRBV11-1	few	TRBJ2-3	TGTGCCAGCAGCTTAGGACGGGGACACACAGATACGCAGTATTTT	CASSLGRGHTDTQYF
TRBD2	TRBV6-5	NA	TRBJ2-1	TGTGCCAGCAGGGGACTAGCGGGGACGGGTGAGCAGTTCTTC	CASRGLAGTGEQFF
NA	TRBV4-3	NA	TRBJ1-2	TGCGCCAGCAGCCAAGATACGGGGGGTTTAAGTGGCTACACCTTC	CASSQDTGGLSGYTF
NA	TRBV5-8	NA	TRBJ2-3	TGTGCCAGCAGCTTTCGGGACATCAATACGCAGTATTTT	CASSFRDINTQYF
TRBD2	TRBV4-3	once	TRBJ2-7	TGCGCCAGCAGCCAAGAAGTGGGCGGGGCGGCGGGGGAAGAGCAGTACTTC	CASSQEVGGAAGEEQYF
NA	TRBV6-5	NA	TRBJ2-3	TGTGCCAGCTCACGGAGTATCACAGATACGCAGTATTTT	CASSRSITDTQYF
TRBD2	TRBV5-6	NA	TRBJ2-7	TGTGCCAGCAGCCTCCATTCTAGCGGGAGTGGGTACGAGCAGTACTTC	CASSLHSSGSGYEQYF
TRBD1	TRBV18	NA	TRBJ2-2	TGTGCCAGCTCTTACCAACCTCCGGGACAGGCTCTCATTCCGAACACCGGGGAGCTGTTTTTT	CASSYQPPGQALIPNTGELFF
TRBD1	TRBV6-5	NA	TRBJ1-3	TGTGCCAGCAGTTCCGAGACAGGGACTGGAAACACCATATATTTT	CASSSETGTGNTIYF
NA	TRBV29-1	NA	TRBJ2-3	TGCAGCGGCAGGAAGAGCACAGATACGCAGTATTTT	CSGRKSTDTQYF
NA	TRBV5-6	NA	TRBJ2-6	TGTGCCAGCAGCTCAGGGTCTGGGGCCAACGTCCTGACTTTC	CASSSGSGANVLTF
TRBD1	TRBV12-5	NA	TRBJ1-1	TGTGCTAGTGGCCGGGACAGGGAAGCTTTCTTT	CASGRDREAFF
TRBD1	TRBV7-2	NA	TRBJ2-1	TGTGCCAGCAGCTTAGGGTACGGGACAGCTTACGACAATGAGCAGTTCTTC	CASSLGYGTAYDNEQFF
NA	TRBV5-5	NA	TRBJ2-2	TGTGCCAGCAGCAGGACACCGAACACCGGGGAGCTGTTTTTT	CASSRTPNTGELFF
TRBD2	TRBV5-1	NA	TRBJ2-3	TGCGCCAGCAGCTCCGGACTAGCGGTTAGCACAGATACGCAGTATTTT	CASSSGLAVSTDTQYF
NA	TRBV5-1	NA	TRBJ1-1	TGCGCCAGCAGCTCAAGGGGGGGAAACACTGAAGCTTTCTTT	CASSSRGGNTEAFF
NA	TRBV6-1	NA	TRBJ1-1	TGTGCCAGCAGTGAATCAGGGTTGGACACTGAAGCTTTCTTT	CASSESGLDTEAFF
NA	TRBV30	NA	TRBJ1-3	TGTGCCTGGAGCCACAGGGAGAGCTCTGGAAACACCATATATTTT	CAWSHRESSGNTIYF
NA	TRBV5-6	few	TRBJ2-7	TGTGCCAGCAGCTTGCTAGGGGCTCTCTACGAGCAGTACTTC	CASSLLGALYEQYF
NA	TRBV29-1	NA	TRBJ2-3	TGCAGCGGATCGCGGCTGTTAGTGGATACGCAGTATTTT	CSGSRLLVDTQYF
NA	TRBV7-8	NA	TRBJ2-6	TGTGCCAGCAGCTTAGTCTCCTCTGGGGCCAACGTCCTGACTTTC	CASSLVSSGANVLTF
TRBD1	TRBV5-1	NA	TRBJ2-7	TGCGCCAGCAGCTTGGTGGGACAGGGGAGCTACGAGCAGTACTTC	CASSLVGQGSYEQYF
NA	TRBV7-8	NA	TRBJ2-7	TGTGCCAGCAGCTTGGCGGGTTACTCCTACGAGCAGTACTTC	CASSLAGYSYEQYF
NA	TRBV2	NA	TRBJ2-7	TGTGCCAGCAGGATGACCTTGGACAGAAACTTTCCTAACTACGAGCAGTACTTC	CASRMTLDRNFPNYEQYF
NA	TRBV5-4	NA	TRBJ2-2	TGTGCCAGCAAAGACAGCCCAGACACCGGGGAGCTGTTTTTT	CASKDSPDTGELFF
TRBD1	TRBV6-6	NA	TRBJ1-4	TGTGCCAGCAGTTACTGGGACAGGGAAGAAAAACTGTTTTTT	CASSYWDREEKLFF
TRBD1	TRBV10-3	once	TRBJ2-1	TGTGCCATCAGTGTACAGGGGGCCTACAATGAGCAGTTCTTC	CAISVQGAYNEQFF
TRBD1	TRBV7-3	NA	TRBJ2-5	TGTGCCAGCAGCCCCTCGGACAGGGGGCGATCGGAGGACCAGTACTTC	CASSPSDRGRSEDQYF
NA	TRBV5-1	NA	TRBJ1-2	TGCGCCAGCAGCCCCCGGGACAATAACTATGGCTACACCTTC	CASSPRDNNYGYTF